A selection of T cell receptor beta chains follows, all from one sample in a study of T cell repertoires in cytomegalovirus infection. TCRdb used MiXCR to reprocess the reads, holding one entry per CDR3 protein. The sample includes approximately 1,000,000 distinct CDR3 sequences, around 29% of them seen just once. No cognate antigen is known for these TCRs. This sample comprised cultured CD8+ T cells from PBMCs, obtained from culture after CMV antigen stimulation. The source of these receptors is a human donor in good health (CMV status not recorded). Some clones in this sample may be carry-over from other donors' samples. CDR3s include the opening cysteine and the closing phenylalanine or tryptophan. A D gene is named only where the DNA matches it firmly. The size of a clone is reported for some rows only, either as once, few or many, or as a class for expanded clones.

CASSLGQEDGNEQFF	TGTGCCAGCAGCTTAGGTCAGGAGGATGGGAATGAGCAGTTCTTC	TRBJ2-1	TRBV11-1	-	-
CASRLSSPTEAFF	TGTGCCAGCAGATTAAGTTCCCCCACTGAAGCTTTCTTT	TRBJ1-1	TRBV12-3/TRBV12-4	-	-
CASSLLEQELNTEAFF	TGTGCCAGCAGCTTATTAGAACAGGAACTGAACACTGAAGCTTTCTTT	TRBJ1-1	TRBV7-8	many	-
CASGGGQDSSYNSPLHF	TGTGCCAGCGGGGGCGGACAGGACAGCTCCTATAATTCACCCCTCCACTTT	TRBJ1-6	TRBV7-8	-	TRBD1
CASRPGVGRYGYTF	TGTGCCAGCAGGCCCGGGGTGGGTCGCTATGGCTACACCTTC	TRBJ1-2	TRBV7-2	many	-
CASSKRDTLNANYGYTF	TGTGCCAGTAGTAAGAGGGACACGCTAAACGCTAACTATGGCTACACCTTC	TRBJ1-2	TRBV19	few	-
CASSIVPGPNYGYTF	TGTGCCAGTAGTATAGTCCCGGGCCCTAACTATGGCTACACCTTC	TRBJ1-2	TRBV19	-	-
CASSLSSTGLADTQYF	TGTGCCAGCAGCCTCAGCTCGACAGGGTTGGCAGATACGCAGTATTTT	TRBJ2-3	TRBV9	-	TRBD1
CASSLGPQTEVKNIQYF	TGTGCCAGCAGCTTAGGACCCCAGACAGAGGTCAAAAACATTCAGTACTTC	TRBJ2-4	TRBV7-9	many	-
CASSLGANSPLHF	TGTGCCAGCTCACTCGGAGCCAATTCACCCCTCCACTTT	TRBJ1-6	TRBV27	few	-
CASSRDRSSGYTF	TGTGCCAGCAGCCGGGACAGGAGCTCTGGCTACACCTTC	TRBJ1-2	TRBV4-1	-	TRBD1
CASSVSGQNEKLFF	TGTGCCAGCAGCGTCTCCGGACAGAATGAAAAACTGTTTTTT	TRBJ1-4	TRBV7-6	-	-
CASLSGTDYGYTF	TGTGCCAGTCTCTCCGGGACGGATTATGGCTACACCTTC	TRBJ1-2	TRBV19	few	-
CASSDLGPADTQYF	TGTGCCAGCAGTGACCTGGGGCCGGCAGATACGCAGTATTTT	TRBJ2-3	TRBV25-1	few	-
CASGYLGAEAFF	TGTGCCAGCGGATACCTCGGGGCTGAAGCTTTCTTT	TRBJ1-1	TRBV19	-	-
CASSGYRDTKQFF	TGTGCCAGCAGCGGTTACCGGGACACCAAACAGTTCTTC	TRBJ2-1	TRBV13	-	-
CASSLGDLELQETQYF	TGTGCCAGCAGCTTAGGGGACCTAGAATTACAAGAGACCCAGTACTTC	TRBJ2-5	TRBV5-4	-	-
CASSESVGDRGSHEQYF	TGTGCCAGCAGTGAATCAGTCGGGGACAGGGGTTCCCACGAGCAGTACTTC	TRBJ2-7	TRBV2	few	TRBD1
CASSPPEKELYGYTF	TGTGCCAGCAGCCCGCCTGAGAAGGAACTCTATGGCTACACCTTC	TRBJ1-2	TRBV7-9	-	-
CATNQQGMTYNEQFF	TGTGCCACCAACCAGCAGGGTATGACCTACAATGAGCAGTTCTTC	TRBJ2-1	TRBV28	-	-
CASSHGQGVPEAFF	TGTGCCAGCAGTCACGGACAGGGTGTCCCTGAAGCTTTCTTT	TRBJ1-1	TRBV6-5	many	TRBD1
CASSSGLAGGDSYDEQFF	TGTGCCAGCAGCTCGGGACTAGCGGGGGGGGACTCCTACGATGAGCAGTTCTTC	TRBJ2-1	TRBV7-9	-	TRBD2
CASSQDMSEGEPQHF	TGCGCCAGCAGCCAAGATATGTCTGAAGGGGAGCCCCAGCATTTT	TRBJ1-5	TRBV4-1	-	-
CASSLYQNTEAFF	TGTGCCAGCAGCTTATACCAGAACACTGAAGCTTTCTTT	TRBJ1-1	TRBV7-6	many	-
CASSDLGGGGETQYF	TGTGCCAGCAGTGACCTGGGCGGGGGTGGGGAGACCCAGTACTTC	TRBJ2-5	TRBV6-1	few	TRBD2
CASRSGSQETQYF	TGTGCCAGCAGATCGGGGAGCCAAGAGACCCAGTACTTC	TRBJ2-5	TRBV25-1	-	-
CASSEYQISNYGYTF	TGTGCCAGCAGTGAATATCAGATCTCTAACTATGGCTACACCTTC	TRBJ1-2	TRBV2	-	-
CASSLRGLEAYEQYF	TGTGCCAGCAGTTTGAGGGGCCTGGAAGCCTACGAGCAGTACTTC	TRBJ2-7	TRBV28	-	-
CASSQESPALNTGELFF	TGCGCCAGCAGCCAAGAAAGTCCCGCCCTAAACACCGGGGAGCTGTTTTTT	TRBJ2-2	TRBV4-3	-	-
CSARVGLTSPNYGYTF	TGCAGTGCTAGGGTGGGACTTACCTCGCCCAACTATGGCTACACCTTC	TRBJ1-2	TRBV20-1	few	-
CASSSRPGSSGNTIYF	TGTGCCAGCAGCTCCCGGCCGGGAAGCTCTGGAAACACCATATATTTT	TRBJ1-3	TRBV13	few	-
CASSLMSDPPAFF	TGTGCCAGCAGCTTAATGTCGGACCCCCCAGCTTTCTTT	TRBJ1-1	TRBV7-6	-	-
CASSVPGPVASGGERNEQFF	TGTGCCAGCAGCGTCCCTGGCCCCGTGGCTAGCGGGGGGGAAAGGAATGAGCAGTTCTTC	TRBJ2-1	TRBV9	-	TRBD2
CASSHLPGQGPIPQHF	TGCGCCAGCAGCCATCTTCCCGGACAGGGCCCAATTCCCCAGCATTTT	TRBJ1-5	TRBV4-1	few	TRBD1
CASSSGLSYNSPLHF	TGTGCCAGCAGTTCCGGCCTCTCCTATAATTCACCCCTCCACTTT	TRBJ1-6	TRBV7-6	many	-
CASSRTSGGSSYEQYF	TGCGCCAGCAGCAGGACTAGCGGGGGAAGCTCCTACGAGCAGTACTTC	TRBJ2-7	TRBV5-1	-	TRBD2
CASSQERTGGASVEEKLFF	TGTGCCAGCAGCCAAGAAAGGACAGGGGGCGCCTCAGTGGAGGAAAAACTGTTTTTT	TRBJ1-4	TRBV14	-	TRBD1
CASTQQWGYQETQYF	TGTGCCAGCACCCAACAATGGGGGTACCAAGAGACCCAGTACTTC	TRBJ2-5	TRBV6-2/TRBV6-3	-	-
CASGFWGRQNTEAFF	TGTGCTAGTGGTTTTTGGGGGCGCCAGAACACTGAAGCTTTCTTT	TRBJ1-1	TRBV12-5	few	-
CASSLAGQGTTSNTEAFF	TGTGCCAGCAGCTTGGCCGGACAGGGGACCACCTCGAACACTGAAGCTTTCTTT	TRBJ1-1	TRBV5-8	-	TRBD1
CASTFVGNTIYF	TGTGCCAGCACCTTCGTCGGAAACACCATATATTTT	TRBJ1-3	TRBV12-3/TRBV12-4	-	-
CASRSNAPAATADTQYF	TGTGCCAGCAGATCCAACGCCCCAGCGGCGACCGCAGATACGCAGTATTTT	TRBJ2-3	TRBV7-9	-	-
CASSQDSSGSSYNEQFF	TGTGCCAGCAGCCAGGATAGCTCGGGAAGCTCCTACAATGAGCAGTTCTTC	TRBJ2-1	TRBV14	-	-
CAISESIQRKYNEQFF	TGTGCCATCAGTGAGTCGATTCAGCGCAAATACAATGAGCAGTTCTTC	TRBJ2-1	TRBV10-3	-	-
CASSVVEGTDTQYF	TGTGCCAGCAGTGTAGTTGAGGGCACAGATACGCAGTATTTT	TRBJ2-3	TRBV6-1	few	-
CASSLALQGTQYF	TGTGCCAGCAGCTTAGCCCTCCAAGGGACCCAGTACTTC	TRBJ2-5	TRBV7-9	few	-
CASSPGQVHEQYF	TGTGCCAGCAGCCCAGGACAGGTCCACGAGCAGTACTTC	TRBJ2-7	TRBV6-2/TRBV6-3	-	TRBD1
CASSLRSSSNSPLHF	TGTGCCAGCAGTTTAAGGAGTAGTAGTAATTCACCCCTCCACTTT	TRBJ1-6	TRBV27	few	-
CASSLSTAYNEQFF	TGTGCCAGCAGTTTATCAACAGCGTACAATGAGCAGTTCTTC	TRBJ2-1	TRBV27	many	-
CASSGLGGRGLTGELFF	TGTGCCAGCAGCGGACTGGGTGGGAGGGGACTTACCGGGGAGCTGTTTTTT	TRBJ2-2	TRBV11-2	-	TRBD2
CASQGSSRLDTQYF	TGTGCCAGTCAGGGGAGTTCTAGGCTAGATACGCAGTATTTT	TRBJ2-3	TRBV3-1	-	-